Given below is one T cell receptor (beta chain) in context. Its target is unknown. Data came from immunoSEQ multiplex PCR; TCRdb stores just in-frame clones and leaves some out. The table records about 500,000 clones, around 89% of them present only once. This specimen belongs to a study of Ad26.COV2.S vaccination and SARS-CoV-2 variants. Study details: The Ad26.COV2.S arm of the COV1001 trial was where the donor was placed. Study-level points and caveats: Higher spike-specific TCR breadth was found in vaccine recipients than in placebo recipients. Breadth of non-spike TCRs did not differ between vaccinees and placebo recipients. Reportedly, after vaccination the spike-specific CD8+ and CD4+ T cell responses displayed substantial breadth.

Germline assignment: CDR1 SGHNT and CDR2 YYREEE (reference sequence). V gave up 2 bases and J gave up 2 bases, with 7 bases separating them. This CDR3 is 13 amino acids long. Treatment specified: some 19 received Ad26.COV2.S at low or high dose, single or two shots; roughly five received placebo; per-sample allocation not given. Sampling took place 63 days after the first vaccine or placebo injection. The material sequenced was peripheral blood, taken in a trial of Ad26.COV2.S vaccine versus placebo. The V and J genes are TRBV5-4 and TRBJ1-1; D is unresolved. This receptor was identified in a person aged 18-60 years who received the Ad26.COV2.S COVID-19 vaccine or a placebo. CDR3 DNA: TGTGCCAGCAGCTTTGAAATAAACACTGAAGCTTTCTTT. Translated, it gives CASSFEINTEAFF. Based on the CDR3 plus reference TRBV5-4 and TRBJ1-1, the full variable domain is ETGVTQSPTHLIKTRGQQVTLRCSSQSGHNTVSWYQQALGQGPQFIFQYYREEENGRGNFPPRFSGLQFPNYSSELNVNALELDDSALYLCASSFEINTEAFFGQGTRLTVV.